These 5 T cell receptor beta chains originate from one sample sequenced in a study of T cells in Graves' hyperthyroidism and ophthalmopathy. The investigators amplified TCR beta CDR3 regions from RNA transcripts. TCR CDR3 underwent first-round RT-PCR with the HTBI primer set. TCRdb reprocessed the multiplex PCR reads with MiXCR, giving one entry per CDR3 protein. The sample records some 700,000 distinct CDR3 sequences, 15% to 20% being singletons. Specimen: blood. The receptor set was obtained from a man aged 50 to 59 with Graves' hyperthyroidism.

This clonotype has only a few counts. CDR3 sequence reads: CASSTGTSGRTGELFF. CDR3 coding DNA: TGTGCCAGCAGCACAGGGACTAGCGGGAGGACCGGGGAGCTGTTTTTT. The chain recombines TRBV11-3 with TRBJ2-2; 15 bases fit TRBD2. J gave up 5 bases and V 5 bases, and 3 bases lay outside the gene matches. The CDR3 is 16 amino acids. Germline V gives CDR1 SGHNT, CDR2 YENEEA.

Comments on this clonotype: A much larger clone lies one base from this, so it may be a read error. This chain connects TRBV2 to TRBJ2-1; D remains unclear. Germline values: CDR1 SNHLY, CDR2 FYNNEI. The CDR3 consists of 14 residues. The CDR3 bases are TGTGCCACCGGTATGTTGGCCGCATACAATGAGCAGTCCTTC. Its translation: CATGMLAAYNEQSF. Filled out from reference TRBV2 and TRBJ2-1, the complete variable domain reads EPEVTQTPSHQVTQMGQEVILRCVPISNHLYFYWYRQILGQKVEFLVSFYNNEISEKSEIFDDQFSVERPDGSNFTLKIRSTKLEDSAMYFCATGMLAAYNEQSFGPGTRLTVL.

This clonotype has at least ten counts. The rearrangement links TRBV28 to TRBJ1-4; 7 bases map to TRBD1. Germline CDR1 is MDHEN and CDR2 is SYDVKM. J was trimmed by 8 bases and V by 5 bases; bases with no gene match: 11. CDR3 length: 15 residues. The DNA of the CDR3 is TGTGCCAGCAGTGGCAGGGGGGGACTTACGGAAAAACTGTTTTTT. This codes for CASSGRGGLTEKLFF. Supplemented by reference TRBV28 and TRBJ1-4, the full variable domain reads DVKVTQSSRYLVKRTGEKVFLECVQDMDHENMFWYRQDPGLGLRLIYFSYDVKMKEKGDIPEGYSVSREKKERFSLILESASTNQTSMYLCASSGRGGLTEKLFFGSGTQLSVL.

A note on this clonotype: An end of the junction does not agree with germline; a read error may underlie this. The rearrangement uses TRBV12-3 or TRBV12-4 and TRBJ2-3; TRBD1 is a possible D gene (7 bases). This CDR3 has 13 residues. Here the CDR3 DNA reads TGTGCCAGCAGTCTTGGCGGGACAGATACGCAGTGTTTT. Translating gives CASSLGGTDTQCF.

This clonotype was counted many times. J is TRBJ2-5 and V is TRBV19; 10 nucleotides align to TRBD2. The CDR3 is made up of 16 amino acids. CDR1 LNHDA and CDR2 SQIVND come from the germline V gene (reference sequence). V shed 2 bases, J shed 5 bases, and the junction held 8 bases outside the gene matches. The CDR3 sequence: CASSITSGRAMETQYF. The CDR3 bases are TGTGCCAGTAGTATAACCAGCGGGAGGGCCATGGAGACCCAGTACTTC.